This T cell receptor beta chain stems from a study of identifying expanded T cells in peripheral blood. Study-level results: About 1.2 clones differed between technical replicates, versus approximately 17 and 20 over time.

Germline V CDR1 and CDR2: SGHTS, YDEGEE. The J segment lost 5 bases and the V segment lost 4 bases, leaving 5 bases of the junction unmatched. There are 16 residues in the CDR3. During the collection period, no donor immune events like infections were recorded. Remarks on this clone: The antigen remains unidentified.

Assay: immunoSEQ multiplex PCR; the TCRdb copy retains only in-frame clones and omits some. In the table there are 90,000 or so clones, roughly 91% of which are singletons. This receptor was identified in a person aged 18-70 years in good health. Sequences were obtained from blood. The chain carries TRBV5-8 and TRBJ2-4; 14 bases agree with TRBD2. CDR3 sequence reads: CASSLGLAGGENIQYF. The CDR3 nucleotides are TGTGCCAGCAGCCTCGGACTAGCGGGGGGCGAAAACATTCAGTACTTC.